One sample yielded the 20 T cell receptor beta chains listed below, sequenced in a study of cytomegalovirus exposure and HLA in healthy donors (dated by TCRdb to the late 2010s). The library was prepared using the immunoSEQ multiplex PCR assay. For the multiplex PCR, a mixture combining 60 forward primers for TCR Vbeta segments and 13 reverse primers for TCR Jbeta segments was used. TCRdb retrieved this table from immuneACCESS and kept in-frame rearrangements only. Not all clones are present; in checked studies, unresolved V genes account for under half, and no reason is known for the remainder. Within this sample are just over 200,000 clones, with just under 70% of them counted one time only. The ten largest clonotypes hold 2.6% of the sample. Sequencing input: PBMCs. These receptors were taken from a man aged 35 to 55 in good health and CMV-seropositive.

V is TRBV10-1 and J is TRBJ2-3; 13 positions match TRBD2. Losses at the gene ends were 3 bases for V and 0 bases for J; bases not matched to a gene: 6. Germline loops: CDR1 WNHNN, CDR2 SYGVQD (reference sequence). The CDR3 is 18 amino acids. The CDR3 region has the DNA TGCGCCAGCAGTGAACTAGCGGGGGGGCCTCCTAGCACAGATACGCAGTATTTT. Residues: CASSELAGGPPSTDTQYF.

This chain joins TRBV5-1 and TRBJ2-3; TRBD1 matches at 7 bases. The CDR3 length is 15 residues. V lost 2 bases, J lost 1 base, and 4 bases stayed unmatched. Germline values: CDR1 SGHRS, CDR2 YFSETQ. This chain's CDR3 is CASSFRQGGTDTQYF. The DNA of the CDR3 is TGCGCCAGCAGCTTCCGGCAGGGGGGCACAGATACGCAGTATTTT.

The rearrangement joins TRBV15 to TRBJ2-2; TRBD1 might be the D (5 bases). CDR3 length: 14 residues. The V end lost 2 bases, the J end lost 4 bases, and 8 bases lay between the germline ends. Per germline, CDR1 LNHNV and CDR2 YYDKDF (reference sequence). In DNA form, the CDR3 reads TGTGCCACCAGCAGAACAGGTTCCACCGGGGAGCTGTTTTTT. Protein product: CATSRTGSTGELFF. The whole variable domain, filled in from reference TRBV15 and TRBJ2-2, reads DAMVIQNPRYQVTQFGKPVTLSCSQTLNHNVMYWYQQKSSQAPKLLFHYYDKDFNNEADTPDNFQSRRPNTSFCFLDIRSPGLGDTAMYLCATSRTGSTGELFFGEGSRLTVL.

This clone was seen more than once but under ten times. The V call is TRBV7-9, the J call TRBJ1-3; D is uncertain. There are 13 residues in the CDR3. Germline CDR1 is SEHNR and CDR2 is FQNEAQ (reference sequence). Trimming shortened V by 2 bases and J by 8 bases, and 10 bases separated the two germline ends. The CDR3 DNA is TGTGCCAGCAGCTTATCTCCGGTAGACACCATATATTTT. Translation gives CASSLSPVDTIYF.

For the CDR3, the DNA is TGTGCCAGCAGAGCGACAGACTATGGCTACACCTTC. Translated: CASRATDYGYTF. The chain joins TRBV6-5 to TRBJ1-2, with D possibly being TRBD1 (5 bases). Trimming took 6 bases from V and 3 from J, leaving 8 bases between them. CDR1 MNHEY and CDR2 SVGAGI come from the germline V gene. The CDR3 runs to 12 residues.

In its sample, this clone was seen once. The rearrangement uses TRBV20-1 and TRBJ2-7, with D hard to call. The CDR3 has 11 amino acids. V was clipped by 6 bases and J by 5 bases, with 11 bases between them. CDR1 DFQATT and CDR2 SNEGSKA come from the germline V gene (reference sequence). In DNA form, the CDR3 reads TGCAGTGCCGTCGTAGACAACGAGCAGTACTTC. Its protein is CSAVVDNEQYF.

This clone was counted only a few times. This chain's CDR3 is CASSVTSGGGSTDTQYF. CDR3 DNA sequence: TGTGCCAGCAGTGTTACTAGCGGGGGGGGGTCCACAGATACGCAGTATTTT. This chain links TRBV9 with TRBJ2-3; 13 positions agree with TRBD2. The trim removed 5 bases at V and 2 bases at J, leaving 8 bases unmatched. Germline loops: CDR1 SGDLS, CDR2 YYNGEE. The CDR3 totals 17 residues.

This chain joins TRBV27 and TRBJ2-3, with D unclear. V lost 6 bases to trimming and J lost 2 bases, with 12 bases between them. CDR1 MNHEY and CDR2 SMNVEV come from the germline V gene (reference sequence). This CDR3 is 14 amino acids long. CDR3 DNA sequence: TGTGCCAGCAGAACCCTAGTGCCCACAGATACGCAGTATTTT. Its translation: CASRTLVPTDTQYF.

The gene calls are TRBV19 and TRBJ1-1; D remains unclear. Germline CDR1 reads LNHDA; CDR2 reads SQIVND (reference sequence). V shed 5 bases and J shed 3 bases, with 7 bases lying between them. CDR3 length equals 12 residues. The CDR3 protein is CASSEEYTEAFF. CDR3 sequence (DNA): TGTGCCAGTAGTGAAGAGTACACTGAAGCTTTCTTT. Using reference TRBV19 and TRBJ1-1 for the parts outside the CDR3, the full variable domain is DGGITQSPKYLFRKEGQNVTLSCEQNLNHDAMYWYRQDPGQGLRLIYYSQIVNDFQKGDIAEGYSVSREKKESFPLTVTSAQKNPTAFYLCASSEEYTEAFFGQGTRLTVV.

The chain combines TRBV28 with TRBJ1-2; TRBD1 is a possible D gene (6 bases). Trimming left V 5 bases short and J 8 bases short, with 15 bases between. The CDR3 has 13 residues. Germline V gene sequence: CDR1 MDHEN, CDR2 SYDVKM. The CDR3 loop reads CASSTTGQGGYTF. The CDR3 DNA sequence: TGTGCCAGCAGTACGACTGGCCAGGGGGGCTACACCTTC.

The rearrangement joins TRBV18 to TRBJ1-6; TRBD1 matches at 11 bases. Trimming cost V 8 bases and J 10 bases; bases outside gene matches: 10. Germline CDR1 reads KGHSH; CDR2 reads LQKENI. This CDR3 is 15 amino acids long. The CDR3 loop reads CASAQGQGVASPLHF. The CDR3 nucleotides read TGTGCCAGCGCCCAGGGACAGGGGGTCGCGTCACCCCTCCACTTT.

The rearrangement joins TRBV10-3 to TRBJ2-1, with 8 bases matching TRBD2. V shed 4 bases, J shed 4 bases, and the junction held 3 bases outside the gene matches. Per the germline V gene, CDR1 is ENHRY and CDR2 is SYGVKD. CDR3 length: 14 amino acids. CDR3 nucleotides: TGTGCCATCAGTGGAGGCGGGGGGTACAATGAGCAGTTCTTC. This sequence encodes CAISGGGGYNEQFF.

This clone was seen a handful of times. This sequence joins TRBV5-1 and TRBJ2-3; 9 bases are a match to TRBD2. The CDR3 runs to 15 residues. Per the germline V gene, CDR1 is SGHRS and CDR2 is YFSETQ. With V trimmed by 4 bases and J by 6 bases, 9 bases remained unmatched. CDR3 residues: CASSVEGLAYDTQYF. In DNA, the CDR3 is TGCGCCAGCAGCGTCGAGGGACTAGCCTATGATACGCAGTATTTT.

This clone has just a few counts. This chain connects TRBV4-1 to TRBJ1-4; 10 bases align to TRBD1. Germline V CDR1 and CDR2: MGHRA, YSYEKL. V shed 8 bases and J 4 bases; nucleotides not matched to a gene: 10. CDR3 size: 16 residues. The CDR3 is CASAGTGVPLNEKLFF. Written as DNA, the CDR3 is TGCGCCAGCGCCGGGACAGGGGTCCCCCTTAATGAAAAACTGTTTTTT.

This clone came up a few times. The genes are TRBV9 and TRBJ2-1, with no clear D. The V gene's germline CDR1 is SGDLS and CDR2 YYNGEE. The CDR3 runs to 15 residues. Trimming removed 0 bases at V and 2 bases at J, with 9 bases between. DNA for the CDR3: TGTGCCAGCAGCGTAGAACCGGGTACCTACAATGAGCAGTTCTTC. It yields the protein CASSVEPGTYNEQFF. The whole variable domain, filled in from reference TRBV9 and TRBJ2-1, reads DSGVTQTPKHLITATGQRVTLRCSPRSGDLSVYWYQQSLDQGLQFLIQYYNGEERAKGNILERFSAQQFPDLHSELNLSSLELGDSALYFCASSVEPGTYNEQFFGPGTRLTVL.

The table lists this clone with a few counts. This sequence joins TRBV7-8 and TRBJ1-1; D is undetermined. Trimming took 4 bases from V and 7 from J, leaving 7 bases between them. CDR3 length equals 11 residues. The germline gives CDR1 SGHVS, CDR2 FQNEAQ. The CDR3 loop is CASSSVNEAFF. The CDR3 nucleotides are TGTGCCAGCAGCTCAGTAAATGAAGCTTTCTTT.

The V and J genes are TRBV4-1 and TRBJ1-1; D gene unclear. The germline V gene encodes CDR1 MGHRA and CDR2 YSYEKL. The CDR3 has 15 residues. V shed 0 bases and J shed 1 base, with 9 bases lying between them. The CDR3 region has the DNA TGCGCCAGCAGCCAAGAACTGGGCAGGAACACTGAAGCTTTCTTT. Protein: CASSQELGRNTEAFF.

The chain combines TRBV5-6 with TRBJ1-3; no clear D gene. The CDR3 covers 14 residues. The germline V and J ends were trimmed by 7 bases and 0 bases, with 11 bases remaining between them. Per the germline V gene, CDR1 is SGHDT and CDR2 is YYEEEE. This CDR3 reads CASSEAFSGNTIYF. In DNA form, the CDR3 reads TGTGCCAGCTCCGAGGCCTTCTCTGGAAACACCATATATTTT.

Only one count was recorded for this clone. The chain couples TRBV7-9 to TRBJ1-1; tentatively, D is TRBD1 (6 bases). The V end was cut by 2 bases, the J end by 1 base, with 11 bases between. CDR3 length: 15 residues. Germline CDR1 and CDR2: SEHNR and FQNEAQ (reference sequence). The CDR3 here is CASSLRAGANTEAFF. As DNA, the CDR3 is TGTGCCAGCAGCTTAAGGGCGGGGGCGAACACTGAAGCTTTCTTT.

This clone was found once. V is TRBV5-1 and J is TRBJ1-1; TRBD1 matches 9 bases. The CDR3 spans 14 residues. V lost 0 bases and J lost 6; bases outside the gene matches: 3. The germline V gene has CDR1 SGHRS and CDR2 YFSETQ. The CDR3 DNA is TGCGCCAGCAGCTTGGTCACAGGGGGCGCTGAAGCTTTCTTT. Protein sequence: CASSLVTGGAEAFF.